This paragraph reports one T cell receptor beta chain. What it binds is unknown. The data stem from a study of OX40 agonist ivuxolimab in advanced cancers. General study results and limits: The mean number of expanded clones was higher in CD8+ T cells than in CD4+.

The V end lost 0 bases, the J end lost 0 bases, and 8 bases lay between the germline ends. The CDR3 is 15 amino acids. The germline CDR1 and CDR2 sequences are MGHRA and YSYEKL. Libraries were prepared by immunoSEQ multiplex PCR; TCRdb keeps only in-frame clonotypes and omits some of them. This sample has 96,000 or so clones, with 80% to 95% found just once. This chain uses TRBV4-1 with TRBJ1-1; D is ambiguous. This material consisted of CD4+ or CD8+ T cells sorted from blood, taken in a trial of the OX40 agonist ivuxolimab. This receptor was identified in an adult with an advanced solid tumor such as melanoma, head and neck, liver or kidney cancer. DNA of the CDR3: TGCGCCAGCAGCCAAGACCTCTTCATGAACACTGAAGCTTTCTTT. It encodes CASSQDLFMNTEAFF.